Listed below are T cell receptor beta chains from one sample, sequenced in a study of CD8+CD57+ T cells in acquired aplastic anemia. TCRdb called the reads again in MiXCR, with one record for every CDR3 protein. The repertoire holds over 150,000 distinct CDR3 sequences, roughly 60% seen once, with approximately 46% in the top ten. Sequenced input: sorted CD4+, CD8+, or CD8+CD57+ T cells (not recorded which) from PBMCs. The receptors were gathered from a human donor with aplastic anemia. The CDR3 runs from the conserved cysteine through the conserved F or W. Each record gives: J gene, D gene, V gene, clone size, CDR3 DNA, CDR3 protein. D genes are given only for firm matches. Clone size is not always given. Where it is, it says once, few, many or a class for expanded clones.

TRBJ2-7	TRBD1	TRBV7-8	-	TGTGCCAGCAGCCATATAGGACAGGGCTACGAGCAGTACTTC	CASSHIGQGYEQYF
TRBJ2-7	-	TRBV19	few	TGTGCCAGTAGTATGTTGGGCGAGCAGTACTTC	CASSMLGEQYF
TRBJ2-1	TRBD2	TRBV7-9	-	TGTGCCAGCAGCATGGGGACTAGCGGGAAGAATGAGCAGTTCTTC	CASSMGTSGKNEQFF
TRBJ2-7	TRBD2	TRBV24-1	few	TGTGCCACCAGTGATCCCCTAGCGGACCCCTTC	CATSDPLADPF
TRBJ2-7	-	TRBV20-1	many	TGCAGTGCTAGAGAAATGGGCACCTACGAGCAGTACTTC	CSAREMGTYEQYF
TRBJ2-7	-	TRBV6-6	-	TGTGCCAGCAAGGGGATCACGAGCTCCTACGAGCAGTACTTC	CASKGITSSYEQYF
TRBJ2-5	TRBD2	TRBV10-3	-	TGTGCCATTCAAGCGGGAGGTGAGGAGACCCAGTACTTC	CAIQAGGEETQYF
TRBJ1-1	-	TRBV4-1	many	TGCGCCAGCAGCCAACAAGGGGGAGGGGAGACTGAAGCTTTCTTT	CASSQQGGGETEAFF
TRBJ2-7	-	TRBV19	many	TGTGCCAGTGCTCCGGCTGCATCCTCCTACGAGCAGTACTTC	CASAPAASSYEQYF
TRBJ2-7	-	TRBV10-3	few	TGTGCCATCAGTGAGGACAGGTACGAGCAGTACTTC	CAISEDRYEQYF
TRBJ1-1	TRBD1	TRBV29-1	-	TGCAGCGGTCAGGGGGCAGATGACACTGAAGCTTTCTTT	CSGQGADDTEAFF
TRBJ1-2	-	TRBV20-1	once	TGCAGTGCTAGTCCGGACCTCTATGGCTACACCTTC	CSASPDLYGYTF
TRBJ1-4	TRBD1	TRBV19	-	TGTGCCAGTAGGGGACAGGTGTTGCAAAAACTGTTTTTT	CASRGQVLQKLFF
TRBJ2-7	TRBD1	TRBV15	-	TGTGCCACCAGCAGAGATAACGAGGGGGCGAGGGACGAGCAGTACTTC	CATSRDNEGARDEQYF